The clone carrying this T cell receptor beta chain occurred a few times. V dropped 0 bases and J dropped 5; count of bases not matched to a gene: 9. Germline loops: CDR1 LGHDT, CDR2 YNNKEL (reference sequence). CDR3 length: 17 amino acids. These data are taken from a study of blood T cell repertoires in COVID-19. Background on the study: The origin of the acute and convalescent COVID-19 samples was the United States, Italy and Spain. T cells, B-cell-depleted T cells, or PBMCs provided the cDNA or gDNA that served as material.

Authors' processing steps: Scientists estimated how many nucleated cells there were by amplifying reference gene primers. Data came from immunoSEQ multiplex PCR; TCRdb stores just in-frame clones and leaves some out. That table supplies the V and J calls and clone size; D and trimming were determined from the DNA. Seen here are 35,000 to 40,000 clones, around 83% observed once, and the top ten hold around 13%. The genes are TRBV3-1 (or the pseudogene TRBV3-2) and TRBJ2-5; 10 nucleotides line up with TRBD2. Sequencing was performed on peripheral blood. The receptor's source is a human donor in a cohort sampled during active COVID-19. In nucleotides, the CDR3 is TGTGCCAGCAGCCAAGAATTGAGAGCGGGGGGGCTGGAGACCCAGTACTTC. This encodes CASSQELRAGGLETQYF.